The rows below give T cell receptor beta chains drawn from one sample of a study of shared clonotypes between healthy human individuals. Method: immunoSEQ multiplex PCR; TCRdb's copy keeps in-frame clones and lacks some. The sample has roughly 170,000 clones; 60% to 75% are singletons. Specimen: memory CD4+ T cells sorted from blood. All receptors derive from a man aged 30-40 years in good health. Each CDR3 is given with its conserved first and last residue. The D gene is left open where the match is weak. Not all rows give a size; the values are once, few, many and, for expanded clones, a class.

clone size,J gene,V gene,D gene,CDR3 protein,CDR3 DNA
.,TRBJ1-2,TRBV30,TRBD1,CAWNRGLDYGYTF,TGTGCCTGGAATAGGGGGCTGGACTATGGCTACACCTTC
.,TRBJ2-2,TRBV5-6,.,CASSFGAENTGELFF,TGTGCCAGCAGCTTTGGGGCTGAGAACACCGGGGAGCTGTTTTTT
.,TRBJ2-7,TRBV29-1,TRBD2,CSVVRTSGVSYEQYF,TGCAGCGTTGTAAGGACTAGCGGGGTCTCCTACGAGCAGTACTTC
.,TRBJ1-2,TRBV4-1,TRBD1,CASSQDGTGLPYYGYTF,TGCGCCAGCAGCCAAGACGGGACAGGTCTTCCCTACTATGGCTACACCTTC
.,TRBJ1-1,TRBV28,TRBD1,CASSYRGSEAFF,TGTGCCAGCAGCTACAGGGGCAGTGAAGCTTTCTTT
.,TRBJ2-2,TRBV13,.,CASSLGFSTGELFF,TGTGCCAGCAGCTTGGGATTTTCCACCGGGGAGCTGTTTTTT
.,TRBJ1-1,TRBV10-2,.,CASSDVGGNTEAFF,TGCGCCAGCAGTGACGTTGGGGGGAACACTGAAGCTTTCTTT
few,TRBJ1-5,TRBV18,TRBD1,CASSKRGTDGNQPQHF,TGTGCCAGCTCCAAGCGAGGGACAGACGGCAATCAGCCCCAGCATTTT
.,TRBJ2-3,TRBV11-3,TRBD2,CASSLVAGVGTDTQYF,TGTGCCAGCAGCTTAGTAGCGGGAGTCGGCACAGATACGCAGTATTTT
.,TRBJ2-5,TRBV5-1,TRBD2,CASSSGLAGGGETQYF,TGCGCCAGCAGCTCAGGACTAGCGGGAGGGGGCGAGACCCAGTACTTC
.,TRBJ2-2,TRBV28,.,CASSPWTGELFF,TGTGCCAGCAGCCCTTGGACCGGGGAGCTGTTTTTT
.,TRBJ1-2,TRBV30,.,CAWSGGYGYTF,TGTGCCTGGAGTGGGGGTTATGGCTACACCTTC
.,TRBJ1-2,TRBV30,.,CAWSVLSGGYGYTF,TGTGCCTGGAGTGTACTCTCGGGAGGGTATGGCTACACCTTC
.,TRBJ1-5,TRBV19,TRBD1,CASGGQGGQPQHF,TGTGCCAGTGGAGGACAGGGTGGTCAGCCCCAGCATTTT
few,TRBJ2-5,TRBV5-1,.,CASSLGQAGETQYF,TGCGCCAGCAGCTTGGGACAGGCTGGGGAGACCCAGTACTTC
.,TRBJ1-4,TRBV28,.,CASKNRASSNEKLFF,TGTGCCAGCAAGAACAGGGCCAGTTCTAATGAAAAACTGTTTTTT
.,TRBJ2-2,TRBV11-3,.,CASSLWQGPAGELFF,TGTGCCAGCAGCTTATGGCAGGGCCCAGCCGGGGAGCTGTTTTTT
.,TRBJ2-5,TRBV7-2,.,CASSSYRVLLETQYF,TGTGCCAGCAGCTCGTACAGGGTATTGTTGGAGACCCAGTACTTC
.,TRBJ1-3,TRBV5-4,.,CASSLATPGRSGNTIYF,TGTGCCAGCAGCTTGGCGACCCCGGGGAGATCTGGAAACACCATATATTTT
.,TRBJ2-2,TRBV5-4,TRBD1,CASSSYRGENTGELFF,TGTGCCAGCAGCTCGTACAGGGGCGAAAACACCGGGGAGCTGTTTTTT
.,TRBJ2-1,TRBV6-5,.,CASCRNPSGDNEQFF,TGTGCCAGCTGTCGGAATCCCAGCGGCGACAATGAGCAGTTCTTC
.,TRBJ2-2,TRBV4-1,.,CASSPHLAFLTGELFF,TGCGCCAGCAGCCCCCATCTTGCATTCCTCACCGGGGAGCTGTTTTTT
.,TRBJ2-1,TRBV6-1,TRBD1,CASSRDRGDNEQFF,TGTGCCAGCAGCCGGGACAGGGGGGACAATGAGCAGTTCTTC
.,TRBJ1-1,TRBV25-1,.,CASSRLNTEAFF,TGTGCCAGCAGCCGCCTGAACACTGAAGCTTTCTTT
.,TRBJ2-7,TRBV12-1,.,CASSFIRSYEQYF,TGTGCCAGCAGCTTCATCAGGTCGTACGAGCAGTACTTC
few,TRBJ1-5,TRBV4-2,.,CASSREPPTGAAVTQHF,TGTGCCAGCAGCCGCGAGCCGCCGACAGGCGCAGCGGTGACCCAGCATTTT
.,TRBJ2-3,TRBV4-3,.,CASSQDLTSDTQYF,TGCGCCAGCAGCCAAGATCTAACCTCAGATACGCAGTATTTT
few,TRBJ2-6,TRBV10-3,TRBD1,CAISPGTGSGANVLTF,TGTGCCATCAGTCCCGGGACAGGGTCTGGGGCCAACGTCCTGACTTTC
.,TRBJ2-7,TRBV7-9,.,CASSLSRGGGFYEQYF,TGTGCCAGCAGCCTCTCACGAGGGGGGGGATTCTACGAGCAGTACTTC
.,TRBJ1-4,TRBV30,TRBD1,CAWSGDRANEKLFF,TGTGCCTGGAGTGGGGACAGGGCAAATGAAAAACTGTTTTTT
.,TRBJ2-5,TRBV5-4,TRBD2,CASSLATSGRASETQYF,TGTGCCAGCAGCTTGGCAACTAGCGGGAGGGCCTCAGAGACCCAGTACTTC
.,TRBJ2-2,TRBV9,.,CASSVVPRAGELFF,TGTGCCAGCAGCGTAGTTCCCCGCGCCGGGGAGCTGTTTTTT
few,TRBJ2-7,TRBV10-3,.,CAISVGPQGSEYEQYF,TGTGCCATCAGTGTAGGTCCGCAGGGTTCAGAGTACGAGCAGTACTTC
.,TRBJ2-5,TRBV4-3,.,CASSLRGGRETQYF,TGCGCCAGCAGCCTCCGAGGGGGACGGGAGACCCAGTACTTC
.,TRBJ2-2,TRBV2,TRBD1,CASSVVEQGASGELFF,TGTGCCAGCAGTGTTGTGGAACAGGGGGCCTCCGGGGAGCTGTTTTTT
.,TRBJ2-7,TRBV2,.,CASSVDEALPYEQYF,TGTGCCAGCAGTGTGGACGAGGCGCTCCCCTACGAGCAGTACTTC
.,TRBJ2-7,TRBV6-1,.,CASSTRSSGEQYF,TGTGCCAGCTCTACCAGGTCCTCGGGGGAGCAGTACTTC
.,TRBJ2-1,TRBV2,.,CASLRDQIEQFF,TGTGCCAGCCTCCGGGACCAAATTGAGCAGTTCTTC
.,TRBJ2-1,TRBV18,.,CASSPRDQSYNEQFF,TGTGCCAGCTCCCCAAGAGACCAATCCTACAATGAGCAGTTCTTC
.,TRBJ2-5,TRBV18,TRBD1,CASSHGQGFQETQYF,TGTGCCAGCTCGCATGGACAGGGCTTTCAAGAGACCCAGTACTTC
.,TRBJ1-3,TRBV4-3,.,CASSQDWVSSGNTIYF,TGCGCCAGCAGCCAAGATTGGGTGAGCTCTGGAAACACCATATATTTT
.,TRBJ1-5,TRBV5-5,.,CASSRTGTFNANSNQPQHF,TGTGCCAGCAGCCGTACCGGGACATTCAATGCAAATAGCAATCAGCCCCAGCATTTT
.,TRBJ1-3,TRBV7-6,.,CASSLVRASGNTIYF,TGTGCCAGCAGCTTAGTTAGGGCATCTGGAAACACCATATATTTT
few,TRBJ2-7,TRBV29-1,.,CSVEDRGNSYEQYF,TGCAGCGTTGAAGATAGAGGAAACAGCTACGAGCAGTACTTC
many,TRBJ2-5,TRBV18,.,CASSPVGLQRGETQYF,TGTGCCAGCTCACCAGTAGGGCTACAACGGGGAGAGACCCAGTACTTC
.,TRBJ2-1,TRBV29-1,TRBD2,CSVDARGSGRNTYNEQFF,TGCAGCGTTGATGCCCGTGGTAGCGGGAGGAATACCTACAATGAGCAGTTCTTC
.,TRBJ2-1,TRBV7-2,.,CASSPPRPPYEQFF,TGTGCCAGCAGCCCACCACGCCCCCCGTATGAGCAGTTCTTC
.,TRBJ1-3,TRBV28,.,CASSSTDKGSTIYF,TGTGCCAGCAGTTCTACCGACAAGGGTAGCACCATATATTTT
few,TRBJ2-1,TRBV6-1,.,CASSLGWPFF,TGTGCCAGCAGTCTTGGATGGCCGTTCTTC
.,TRBJ2-2,TRBV9,.,CASSVDGVWAALANTGELFF,TGTGCCAGCAGCGTAGATGGGGTTTGGGCGGCCTTAGCGAACACCGGGGAGCTGTTTTTT